What follows are 5 T cell receptor beta chains derived from one specimen sequenced in a study of cytomegalovirus exposure and HLA in healthy donors. Primers: 60 Vbeta forward and 13 Jbeta reverse. Data came from immunoSEQ multiplex PCR; TCRdb stores just in-frame clones and leaves some out. Here the sample table reports roughly 140,000 clones. Sequenced material: PBMCs. The receptors were gathered from a middle-aged man in good health and CMV-seronegative.

The chain uses TRBV19 and TRBJ1-6; 7 bases match TRBD1. V lost 8 bases and J lost 8; bases outside the gene matches: 6. CDR1 and CDR2 from the germline V gene are LNHDA and SQIVND (reference sequence). CDR3 length equals 13 residues. The CDR3 loop is CASQQGPYSPLHF. The CDR3 DNA reads TGTGCCAGTCAACAGGGGCCCTATTCACCCCTCCACTTT.

J is TRBJ2-5 and V is TRBV15; 9 bases fit TRBD2. Germline V gene data show CDR1 as LNHNV and CDR2 as YYDKDF (reference sequence). The junction had 12 bases not matched to a gene; V was cut back by 1 base and J by 0 bases. The CDR3 totals 19 residues. The CDR3 spells CATSRGLLAGGPYQETQYF. The CDR3 region has the DNA TGTGCCACCAGCAGAGGTTTACTGGCGGGGGGGCCCTACCAAGAGACCCAGTACTTC.

The V and J genes are TRBV2 and TRBJ1-6; possibly TRBD1 for D (6 bases). The CDR3 covers 15 residues. V lost 3 bases, J lost 0 bases, and 6 bases lay in between. CDR1 and CDR2 from the germline V gene are SNHLY and FYNNEI. CDR3 region: CASSEDSSYNSPLHF. The CDR3 DNA is TGTGCCAGCAGTGAGGACAGCTCCTATAATTCACCCCTCCACTTT.

CDR3 region: CASSLGPPPNQPQHF. CDR3 DNA: TGTGCCAGCAGCCTGGGGCCGCCCCCCAATCAGCCCCAGCATTTT. J is TRBJ1-5 and V is TRBV7-2, with D perhaps matching TRBD1 (5 bases). The V gene lost 5 bases and the J gene lost 3 bases, with 14 bases spanning the gap. This CDR3 comprises 15 residues. CDR1 and CDR2 from the germline V gene are SGHTA and FQGNSA.

CDR3 nucleotides: TGTGCCAGCAGCTTAGCGGGGGGGGCCTACGAGCAGTACTTC. It encodes CASSLAGGAYEQYF. The chain couples TRBV7-2 to TRBJ2-7; TRBD2 matches at 7 bases. Germline values: CDR1 SGHTA, CDR2 FQGNSA. There are 14 residues in the CDR3. V gave up 0 bases and J gave up 2 bases; unmatched junction bases: 1. Full variable domain (remainder filled in from reference TRBV7-2 and TRBJ2-7): GAGVSQSPSNKVTEKGKDVELRCDPISGHTALYWYRQSLGQGLEFLIYFQGNSAPDKSGLPSDRFSAERTGGSVSTLTIQRTQQEDSAVYLCASSLAGGAYEQYFGPGTRLTVT.